These T cell receptor beta chains were read from a single sample in a study of T cell responses to AZD1222 COVID-19 vaccine. The protocol was immunoSEQ multiplex PCR, while the TCRdb copy is restricted to in-frame clones and leaves out a portion. The sample records tens of thousands of clones, about nine tenths being singletons. The source was peripheral blood, collected on day 0 of AZD1222 vaccination. The receptors stem from an adult in good health. The CDR3 runs from the conserved cysteine through the conserved F or W. D genes are given only for firm matches. Only some rows state a clone size, as once, few, many or a class for expanded clones.

clone_size | j_call | v_call | d_call | cdr3_aa | cdr3_nt
- | TRBJ1-2 | TRBV3-1/TRBV3-2 | - | CASSQDDWPNGYTF | TGTGCCAGCAGCCAAGACGACTGGCCCAATGGCTACACCTTC
- | TRBJ2-7 | TRBV4-2 | - | CASSRPSRVHEQYF | TGTGCCAGCAGCCGCCCGTCTAGGGTCCACGAGCAGTACTTC
- | TRBJ2-5 | TRBV2 | - | CASSEWGVSETQYF | TGTGCCAGCAGTGAATGGGGGGTCTCAGAGACCCAGTACTTC
- | TRBJ1-5 | TRBV20-1 | - | CSASARVRNQPQHF | TGCAGTGCTAGTGCTCGGGTACGAAATCAGCCCCAGCATTTT
- | TRBJ1-4 | TRBV19 | - | CATAVSGARQEKLFF | TGTGCCACCGCCGTATCAGGGGCAAGGCAAGAAAAACTGTTTTTT
- | TRBJ1-1 | TRBV18 | - | CASSLDTLRTEAFF | TGTGCCAGCTCTCTTGACACGCTGAGGACTGAAGCTTTCTTT
- | TRBJ1-5 | TRBV11-2 | TRBD1 | CASSPGTGGSNQPQHF | TGTGCCAGCAGCCCAGGGACAGGGGGAAGCAATCAGCCCCAGCATTTT
- | TRBJ1-4 | TRBV5-1 | - | CASSLAGTNEKLFF | TGCGCCAGCAGCTTGGCGGGGACTAATGAAAAACTGTTTTTT
- | TRBJ2-5 | TRBV24-1 | TRBD1 | CATSDFVVGQGGETQYF | TGTGCCACCAGTGATTTTGTTGTGGGACAGGGCGGAGAGACCCAGTACTTC
- | TRBJ2-7 | TRBV7-2 | - | CASSLGRRGYEQYF | TGTGCCAGCAGCTTGGGGCGGAGGGGCTACGAGCAGTACTTC
- | TRBJ2-3 | TRBV19 | - | CASRPPSTDTQYF | TGTGCCAGCCGGCCACCGAGCACAGATACGCAGTATTTT
- | TRBJ1-6 | TRBV7-3 | TRBD1 | CASSSDRVNSPLHF | TGTGCCAGCAGCTCGGACAGGGTTAACTCACCCCTCCACTTT
- | TRBJ1-4 | TRBV19 | - | CASSTNRNSEKLFF | TGTGCCAGTAGTACAAACAGAAATTCAGAAAAACTGTTTTTT
- | TRBJ2-1 | TRBV24-1 | TRBD1 | CATSDPGQVNEQFF | TGTGCCACCAGTGACCCGGGACAGGTCAATGAGCAGTTCTTC
- | TRBJ2-5 | TRBV5-1 | - | CASRAIGLAQETQYF | TGCGCCAGCAGGGCGATCGGGTTAGCGCAAGAGACCCAGTACTTC
- | TRBJ2-2 | TRBV28 | - | CASSRRPQVGTGELFF | TGTGCCAGCAGCCGGCGACCTCAGGTGGGAACCGGGGAGCTGTTTTTT
- | TRBJ2-7 | TRBV20-1 | - | CSATDSSSYEQYF | TGCAGTGCTACTGACTCGAGCTCCTACGAGCAGTACTTC
once | TRBJ1-1 | TRBV6-5 | - | CASRTQGMDTEAFF | TGTGCCAGCAGGACCCAGGGAATGGACACTGAAGCTTTCTTT
- | TRBJ2-7 | TRBV5-1 | - | CASSLEQGFGEQYF | TGCGCCAGCAGCTTGGAGCAGGGTTTCGGGGAGCAGTACTTC
- | TRBJ1-1 | TRBV7-3 | - | CASSLTGPNTEAFF | TGTGCCAGCAGCTTGACAGGACCGAACACTGAAGCTTTCTTT
- | TRBJ2-1 | TRBV2 | - | CASRVGSSSALF | TGTGCCAGCAGGGTCGGGAGCTCGTCCGCGCTCTTC
- | TRBJ2-7 | TRBV30 | TRBD2 | CAWRKAGGHEQYF | TGTGCCTGGAGGAAAGCGGGGGGGCACGAGCAGTACTTC
- | TRBJ1-5 | TRBV19 | - | CASSIEAGARQPQHF | TGTGCCAGTAGTATAGAAGCGGGGGCACGTCAGCCCCAGCATTTT